This T cell receptor beta chain originates from a study of OX40 agonist ivuxolimab in advanced cancers. About the full investigation: The costimulatory receptor OX40 (CD134) was targeted by ivuxolimab, a fully human IgG2 agonistic monoclonal antibody. Intravenous ivuxolimab was administered to patients every 2 weeks at six dose levels: 0.01, 0.1, 0.3, 1.5, 3 and 10 mg/kg. Among the roughly 52 dose-escalation patients, approximately 20 had hepatocellular carcinoma, roughly 15 melanoma, 9 renal cell carcinoma and 9 head and neck cancer. In the dose-escalation cohort, approximately 82% of patients were male, and the mean age was around 65 years with a range of roughly 20 to 85. Prior anti-PD-1, anti-PD-L1 or anti-CTLA-4 therapy was permitted, and checkpoint inhibitors had been received by roughly two fifths of dose-escalation patients. Partial responses were achieved by three dose-escalation patients, of whom one had hepatocellular carcinoma and two had cutaneous melanoma. Peripheral TCRbeta sequencing was intended to test whether TCR sequence diversity was altered and clonal T-cell expansion was caused by ivuxolimab. The paper covers the monotherapy dose-escalation part of the phase I ivuxolimab trial, which included N ≈ 50 patients. Summary of the overall study and its limitations: Clonal expansion of both CD4+ and CD8+ blood T cells was observed from baseline to week 6 at doses 0.1 to 3.0 mg/kg. After ivuxolimab, expanded clones were on average more numerous among CD8+ T cells than among CD4+ T cells. In the 0.1-3.0 mg/kg groups, partial responders were among the patients with the lowest normalized peripheral clonal expansion, particularly in CD8+ T cells. The antigen specificity of the peripheral T cells that underwent clonal expansion was not determined. Low levels of normalized T-cell clonal expansion were also seen in some patients who did not respond.

Patients with autoimmune disease history or receiving systemic immunosuppression were excluded from the trial. Peripheral blood for TCR sequencing was collected from all dose cohorts at baseline, on cycle 4 day 1, and on cycle 7 day 1. The samples were drawn from a first-in-human, open-label, multicenter phase I dose-escalation trial of ivuxolimab. Adults with locally advanced or metastatic head and neck squamous cell, hepatocellular, melanoma or renal cell carcinoma were enrolled in the trial. Before TCR sequencing, CD4+ T cells and CD8+ T cells were sorted from peripheral blood as separate populations. Note on this clone: Which antigen it targets is not known. No base quality information exists; no much larger clone differs at one position.

For sequencing of the TCRbeta CDR3 region, genomic DNA was extracted from the sorted cells. The immunoSEQ Assay was used to sequence the TCRbeta CDR3 regions. TCRdb carries this immuneACCESS record with in-frame sequences only. Its versions omit some clonotypes, under half of them owing to an unresolved V gene in the studies checked, with the rest unexplained. This sample gives tens of thousands of clones in total; less than 95% of them show up just once. Jointly, the top ten make up more than 20% of the sample. Looking up the germline V gene yields CDR1 MGHDK and CDR2 SYGVNS. V is pared back by 8 bases and J by 9 bases, with 10 bases lying between the germline termini. The CDR3 runs 11 residues from the cysteine to the phenylalanine. The DNA shown is the 33-base CDR3, in frame from base 1.

The receptor's source is an adult with an advanced solid tumor such as melanoma, head and neck, liver or kidney cancer. This specimen consisted of CD4+ or CD8+ T cells sorted from blood, obtained in a trial of the OX40 agonist ivuxolimab. The chain was built from TRBV25-1 and TRBJ2-2, with the D gene call left open. The nucleotide sequence is given as TGTGCCAGCCCAAGAATCCGGGAGCTGTTTTTT. It specifies CASPRIRELFF.